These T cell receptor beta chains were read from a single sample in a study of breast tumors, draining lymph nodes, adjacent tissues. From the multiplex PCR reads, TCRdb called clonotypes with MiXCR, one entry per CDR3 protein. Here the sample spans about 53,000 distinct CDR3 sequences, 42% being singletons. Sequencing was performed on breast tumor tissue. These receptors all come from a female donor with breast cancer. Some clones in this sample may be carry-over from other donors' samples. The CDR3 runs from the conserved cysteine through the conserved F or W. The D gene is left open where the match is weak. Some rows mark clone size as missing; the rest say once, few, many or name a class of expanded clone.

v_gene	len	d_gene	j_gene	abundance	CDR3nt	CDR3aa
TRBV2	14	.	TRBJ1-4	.	TGTGCCAGTAGTACAGGAGCCCTAGGTGAAAAACTGTTTTTT	CASSTGALGEKLFF
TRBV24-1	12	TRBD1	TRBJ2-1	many	TGTGCCACCAGTGGACAGGGCGATGAGCAGTTCTTC	CATSGQGDEQFF
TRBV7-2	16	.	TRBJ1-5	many	TGTGCCAGCAGCTTACAGGGACGGGGCAGCAATCAGCCCCAGCATTTT	CASSLQGRGSNQPQHF
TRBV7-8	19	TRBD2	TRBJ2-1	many	TGTGCCAGCAGCTTACGGTTAACTAGCGGGAGTAGCTCCTACAATGAGCAGTTCTTC	CASSLRLTSGSSSYNEQFF
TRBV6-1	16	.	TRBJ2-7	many	TGTGCCAGCAGTGAAGTCGATGGTGGAGGTGGGGAGGAGCAGTACTTC	CASSEVDGGGGEEQYF
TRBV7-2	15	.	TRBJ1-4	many	TGTGCCAGCAGCCCGAGTAGGGGTGGGAGTGAAAAACTGTTTTTT	CASSPSRGGSEKLFF
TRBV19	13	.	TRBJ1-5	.	TGTGCCAGTAGTCCGTATAGCAATCAGCCCCAGCATTTT	CASSPYSNQPQHF
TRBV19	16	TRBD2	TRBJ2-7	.	TGTGCCAGTAGTCTGGGACTAGCGGAAACCTTCTACGAGCAGTACTTC	CASSLGLAETFYEQYF
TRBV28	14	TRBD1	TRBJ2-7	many	TGTGCCAGCAGCAGACGACAGGGGGCGGACGAGCAGTACTTC	CASSRRQGADEQYF
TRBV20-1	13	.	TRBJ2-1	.	TGCGGTGCTAGAGATACTTTTTACTCTACAATGGCGTTT	CGARDTFYSTMAF
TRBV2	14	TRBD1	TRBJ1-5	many	TGTGCCAGCAGACCTACAGGGGAATCTCAGCCCCAGCATTTT	CASRPTGESQPQHF
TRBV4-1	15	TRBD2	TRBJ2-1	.	TGCGCCAGCAGTTTCGGCGGGAGGGCCAGGGATGAGCAGTTCTTC	CASSFGGRARDEQFF